The T cell receptor beta chain described here comes from a study of glioma-infiltrating T cells. With respect to this clonotype: Its antigen is still unknown.

Findings of the study overall: Gliomas, especially low-grade, showed above-expected tissue-blood divergence; non-neoplastic patients showed below. Very few CDR3 sequences were shared between tissue and blood.

TCR alpha and beta CDR3 regions were amplified from RNA using iRepertoire nested multiplex PCR. For one-step reverse transcription and amplification, about 90-400 ng of tissue mRNA or PBMC total RNA was used. TCRdb reanalysed the multiplex PCR reads using MiXCR and keeps one entry per CDR3 protein. This table holds 160,000 or so distinct CDR3 sequences, about 40% found once. Germline CDR1 reads LGHDT; CDR2 reads YNNKEL (reference sequence). The CDR3 spans 16 residues. With 4 bases clipped from V and 10 bases from J, the junction kept 16 bases outside the gene matches. The V and J genes are TRBV3-1 and TRBJ2-1, with 7 bases aligning to TRBD2. The sample consisted of glioma tissue, nonneoplastic brain tissue, or PBMCs (not recorded which). The TCR sequence derives from a human donor with low-grade glioma or glioblastoma, undergoing nonglioma brain surgery, or in good health (not recorded which). The CDR3 sequence is CASSPSAGLPAGEQFF. As DNA, the CDR3 is TGTGCCAGCAGCCCTTCAGCGGGACTACCCGCGGGGGAGCAGTTCTTC.